Listed below are T cell receptor beta chains from one sample, sequenced in a study of CD8 T cells in Susac syndrome. TCRdb re-derived calls from the immunoSEQ multiplex PCR reads in MiXCR, one entry per CDR3 protein. The table includes around 130,000 distinct CDR3 sequences, 94% detected once. The specimen was CD4+ T cells from PBMCs. The receptors come from a human donor in good health. Both conserved end residues are part of each CDR3. A D gene is named only where the DNA matches it firmly. Clone size is stated in some rows and not others, as once, few, many or a class when expanded.

DNA: TGTGCCATCAGTGGATATGGGGGGGGCTACGAGCAGTACTTC; CDR3: CAISGYGGGYEQYF; length: 14; D: TRBD2; V: TRBV10-3; J: TRBJ2-7; size: .
DNA: TGTGCCAGCAGTCCTCAGACCGTACCCACAGATACGCAGTATTTT; CDR3: CASSPQTVPTDTQYF; length: 15; D: .; V: TRBV28; J: TRBJ2-3; size: .
DNA: TGTGCCAGCAGCCAAGGGGTCGGGACAGGGGACATTCAGTACTTC; CDR3: CASSQGVGTGDIQYF; length: 15; D: TRBD1; V: TRBV3-1; J: TRBJ2-4; size: .
DNA: TGTGCCAGCAGTGATCTGGGAGCGGGAGGCAATGAGCAGTTCTTC; CDR3: CASSDLGAGGNEQFF; length: 15; D: TRBD2; V: TRBV25-1; J: TRBJ2-1; size: .
DNA: TGTGCCAGCAGTCTCCGGGGTGAGCAGTTCTTC; CDR3: CASSLRGEQFF; length: 11; D: .; V: TRBV6-6; J: TRBJ2-1; size: .
DNA: TGTGCCAGCAGTTTTAAGGGCGCTTACGGAGGGGCTTTCTTT; CDR3: CASSFKGAYGGAFF; length: 14; D: .; V: TRBV28; J: TRBJ1-1; size: .
DNA: TGCAGCGTTGGTGGGGCCGCAACCTACGAGCAGTACTTC; CDR3: CSVGGAATYEQYF; length: 13; D: .; V: TRBV29-1; J: TRBJ2-7; size: .
DNA: TGTGCCTGGAGCGGGGTGAGCAATCAGCCCCAGCATTTT; CDR3: CAWSGVSNQPQHF; length: 13; D: .; V: TRBV30; J: TRBJ1-5; size: .
DNA: TGCGCCAGCAGTTTACAGGGGGTAGGAGTCGATCTGTACTTC; CDR3: CASSLQGVGVDLYF; length: 14; D: TRBD1; V: TRBV5-1; J: TRBJ2-7; size: .
DNA: TGTGCCAGCAGCCCTTCGCCGGGGACATACAATGAAAAACTGTTTTTT; CDR3: CASSPSPGTYNEKLFF; length: 16; D: .; V: TRBV7-2; J: TRBJ1-4; size: .
DNA: TGTGCCAGCAGCCAAGCCTATCCCACAGATACGCAGTATTTT; CDR3: CASSQAYPTDTQYF; length: 14; D: .; V: TRBV14; J: TRBJ2-3; size: .
DNA: TGTGCCAGCAGCCAAGTCAAGGGGGCCGGGGAGCTGTTTTTT; CDR3: CASSQVKGAGELFF; length: 14; D: .; V: TRBV3-1; J: TRBJ2-2; size: .
DNA: TGTGCCACCAGCAGCGAAAGACAGGGGGCCTGGGGCTACACCTTC; CDR3: CATSSERQGAWGYTF; length: 15; D: TRBD1; V: TRBV15; J: TRBJ1-2; size: few
DNA: TGTGCCAGCAATAGAGGACAGGGAAGGGCTGAAGCTTTCTTT; CDR3: CASNRGQGRAEAFF; length: 14; D: TRBD1; V: TRBV28; J: TRBJ1-1; size: .
DNA: TGTGCCAGCAGCGTAGGGACGATTACTAACTATGGCTACACCTTC; CDR3: CASSVGTITNYGYTF; length: 15; D: .; V: TRBV9; J: TRBJ1-2; size: .
DNA: TGTGCCTGGAGTCGGACAGGGATCGGATCACCCCTCCACTTT; CDR3: CAWSRTGIGSPLHF; length: 14; D: TRBD1; V: TRBV30; J: TRBJ1-6; size: .
DNA: TGCAGCGTTGTGGACAGGGGGGGTGGAAACACCATATATTTT; CDR3: CSVVDRGGGNTIYF; length: 14; D: TRBD1; V: TRBV29-1; J: TRBJ1-3; size: .
DNA: TGTGCCAGCAGCCTATCGGGACAGCCCTCCTACGAGCAGTACTTC; CDR3: CASSLSGQPSYEQYF; length: 15; D: TRBD1; V: TRBV3-1; J: TRBJ2-7; size: .
DNA: TGTGCCAGCAGCTTAGTGTCAGAATTTCAGCCCCAGCATTTT; CDR3: CASSLVSEFQPQHF; length: 14; D: .; V: TRBV7-9; J: TRBJ1-5; size: .
DNA: TGTGCCAGCAGCCGTGGAGGGCAGCCCCAGCATTTT; CDR3: CASSRGGQPQHF; length: 12; D: .; V: TRBV7-9; J: TRBJ1-5; size: .
DNA: TGTGCCAGCAGTGAGCACCTCAAAGGGACCCAGTACTTC; CDR3: CASSEHLKGTQYF; length: 13; D: .; V: TRBV2; J: TRBJ2-5; size: once
DNA: TGTGCCAGCAGTTACGACGGCATAGACTACGAGCAGTACTTC; CDR3: CASSYDGIDYEQYF; length: 14; D: .; V: TRBV6-5; J: TRBJ2-7; size: .
DNA: TGTGCCAGCAGCTTAGGGGCAGGGAGCACTGAAGCTTTCTTT; CDR3: CASSLGAGSTEAFF; length: 14; D: .; V: TRBV7-9; J: TRBJ1-1; size: .
DNA: TGTGCCAATTCTCCAGGAGGGCGAGATGAGACCCAGTACTTC; CDR3: CANSPGGRDETQYF; length: 14; D: .; V: TRBV28; J: TRBJ2-5; size: once
DNA: TGTGCCAGCAGTTACAGCGCTGCGGAGCCATCCTACGAGCAGTACTTC; CDR3: CASSYSAAEPSYEQYF; length: 16; D: .; V: TRBV6-2/TRBV6-3; J: TRBJ2-7; size: .
DNA: TGTGCCAGTAGGGAGAGAGCGAACACCGGGGAGCTGTTTTTT; CDR3: CASRERANTGELFF; length: 14; D: .; V: TRBV19; J: TRBJ2-2; size: .
DNA: TGTGCCAGCAGCCCAAACGGCAGGGTGAACACTGAAGCTTTCTTT; CDR3: CASSPNGRVNTEAFF; length: 15; D: .; V: TRBV7-3; J: TRBJ1-1; size: .
DNA: TGTGCCAGCAGTCCGAACACTGAAGCTTTCTTT; CDR3: CASSPNTEAFF; length: 11; D: .; V: TRBV6-2/TRBV6-3; J: TRBJ1-1; size: few
DNA: TGCGCCAGCAGCTTGGGCGATGGGGACACTGAAGCTTTCTTT; CDR3: CASSLGDGDTEAFF; length: 14; D: .; V: TRBV5-1; J: TRBJ1-1; size: .
DNA: TGTGCCAGCAGCCTAAGGGGGTCAGATACGCAGTATTTT; CDR3: CASSLRGSDTQYF; length: 13; D: .; V: TRBV14; J: TRBJ2-3; size: .
DNA: TGTGCCATCAGTGGACGAATCCAAGAGACCCAGTACTTC; CDR3: CAISGRIQETQYF; length: 13; D: .; V: TRBV10-3; J: TRBJ2-5; size: .
DNA: TGTGCCAGCAGCTTAACCCTAGTAGCGGGAGGGCCCAATGAGCAGTTCTTC; CDR3: CASSLTLVAGGPNEQFF; length: 17; D: TRBD2; V: TRBV7-6; J: TRBJ2-1; size: .
DNA: TGTGCCAGCAGCCAAATCAGAGCTACCTATGGCTACACCTTC; CDR3: CASSQIRATYGYTF; length: 14; D: .; V: TRBV5-6; J: TRBJ1-2; size: .
DNA: TGTGCCAGCAGTCCGCGGACAGGGAAAACCTACGAGCAGTACTTC; CDR3: CASSPRTGKTYEQYF; length: 15; D: TRBD1; V: TRBV12-3/TRBV12-4; J: TRBJ2-7; size: .
DNA: TGTGCCAGCTCACCTCCGGGTAATGACAGGCATAGCTCCTACGAGCAGTACTTC; CDR3: CASSPPGNDRHSSYEQYF; length: 18; D: .; V: TRBV18; J: TRBJ2-7; size: .
DNA: TGTGCCAGCAGTGATAACCTAGCGGGAGTCTCCGAGCAGTACTTC; CDR3: CASSDNLAGVSEQYF; length: 15; D: TRBD2; V: TRBV2; J: TRBJ2-7; size: .
DNA: TGCGCCAGCAGCCCATGGACGGATTCGAACACCGGGGAGCTGTTTTTT; CDR3: CASSPWTDSNTGELFF; length: 16; D: .; V: TRBV5-1; J: TRBJ2-2; size: .
DNA: TGCAGTGTCCGTTCGGGGACAGGGCGTCAGCCCCAGCATTTT; CDR3: CSVRSGTGRQPQHF; length: 14; D: TRBD1; V: TRBV20-1; J: TRBJ1-5; size: .
DNA: TGTGCCAGCAGACCCGACAGGGGGGCTAACCTAGCCTTAGAGACCCAGTACTTC; CDR3: CASRPDRGANLALETQYF; length: 18; D: TRBD1; V: TRBV28; J: TRBJ2-5; size: .
DNA: TGCAGTGCTAGAGATCCCCGACAGGGAGAGACCCAGTACTTC; CDR3: CSARDPRQGETQYF; length: 14; D: TRBD1; V: TRBV20-1; J: TRBJ2-5; size: .
DNA: TGCAGCGTAAATCCGGGGGAGTCCTACTACAATGAGCAGTTCTTC; CDR3: CSVNPGESYYNEQFF; length: 15; D: .; V: TRBV29-1; J: TRBJ2-1; size: .